The T cell receptor (beta chain) described here comes from a study of T-cell reconstitution after alpha-beta-depleted transplantation in children (dated by TCRdb to between 2015 and 2016). Regarding the complete study: Using TCR repertoire profiling, the study quantitatively followed how T-cell immune reconstitution unfolded in children after TCRalphabeta/CD19-depleted allogeneic hematopoietic cell transplantation.

To prepare the library, PCR was applied. Sequencing relied on an Illumina HiSeq 2500. To normalize quantification of the TCRbeta repertoire, the TCR libraries were built with molecular barcoding that relied on unique molecular identifiers. TCRdb itself trimmed the public reads at Q25 with fastp, ran MiXCR and retained productive beta chains. Every CDR3 protein is listed once, alongside the most common genes and DNA of its rows. In this sample the table shows about a million distinct CDR3 sequences, under 30% of which occur a single time. Over 25% of the sample rests with the top ten. The treatment or condition label for this specimen denotes: allogeneic hematopoietic cell transplantation with graft depleted of TCRalphabeta T cells and CD19 B cells. TCRalphabeta/CD19-depleted allogeneic hematopoietic cell grafts were given to the transplant recipients, all of whom were children. Study-level results and caveats: About two months after transplant, the apparently early recovery of alphabetaT-cell counts reportedly depended on just several hundred clones that had expanded rapidly and came from non-depleted graft cells. The frequencies of hyperexpanded clones fell over the following months, and after one year, T-cell counts and TCRbeta diversity were mostly attributed to newly produced T cells. The high TCRbeta diversity at day 60 in some patients was ascribed to recipient T cells and intrathymic progenitors that had survived conditioning.

Comments on this clonotype: Its binding antigen is unknown. Base qualities are not at hand, and no much larger clone is one base apart.

From cysteine to phenylalanine, the CDR3 is 17 amino acids long. Of all the DNA, just the CDR3 is kept, 51 bases in frame from base 1. Per the germline V gene, MNHEY is the CDR1 and SVGAGI is the CDR2. V and J lose 2 bases and 5 bases, and a span of 19 bases separates them. This sequence originates from a boy younger than two who had a stem cell transplant for SCID, so the T cells may come from the graft donor. This sequence uses TRBV6-5 and TRBJ2-1, with a tentative D gene TRBD2 over 6 matching bases. Sequencing used PBMCs, mostly from graft donor cells, obtained 360 days after TCRalphabeta/CD19-depleted stem cell transplant. The CDR3 corresponds to CASSYLPPDYPNNEQFF. DNA sequence: TGTGCCAGCAGTTACCTTCCCCCGGACTACCCTAACAATGAGCAGTTCTTC.